This paragraph reports one T cell receptor beta chain. This clone was detected only once. The antigen this receptor binds is unknown. There are no base qualities to consult, and no much larger clone falls within one base. This entry belongs to a study of blood T cell repertoires in COVID-19 (dated by TCRdb to 2018 to 2020). Looking at the study overall: Collaborator samples came from the United States, Italy and Spain and covered acute and convalescent phases of COVID-19. Sample metadata almost always included a de-identified subject ID, COVID-19 status, age in years and sex. Subjects who had been exposed to COVID-19, were actively infected with it, or had recovered from it provided the deeply sampled blood TCRbeta repertoires that made up the dataset. The prospective study material was composed of cDNA or gDNA derived from T cells, B-cell-depleted T cells, or PBMCs. Samples came from the ongoing ImmuneRACE study (first 160 participants) plus 1,254 subjects from 6 global collaborators. Where available, HLA class I and class II types were obtained from metadata supplied by the sample provider rather than from assay-based typing. The repertoires were released in a freely available public database intended as a resource for research on the immune response to SARS-CoV-2.

General findings and caveats noted by the study authors: Clinical and demographic metadata were provided uncurated, with the amount varying by source and participant.

Whole blood was collected in K2EDTA tubes by collaborating institutions according to the institutions' own protocols. For TCRbeta analysis, collaborators shipped samples as frozen whole blood, isolated PBMCs, or DNA extracted from either of those sample types. TCRbeta CDR3 regions were amplified from genomic DNA by means of the immunoSEQ Assay, a bias-controlled multiplex PCR. For the original study's pipeline: The number of nucleated cells in each sample was estimated by amplification of reference gene primers within the assay. Sequence reads were collapsed and filtered to measure the absolute abundance of every unique TCRbeta CDR3 rearrangement. For each sample, productive Simpson clonality was calculated as the square root of Simpson's diversity index over productive rearrangements. The immuneACCESS repertoire file appears here via TCRdb, limited to in-frame rearrangements. These files lack a portion of the clones; in checked studies, under half of the deficit traces to unresolved V genes, and the cause of the others is not known. Clone size and V and J calls were adopted from that table, with D and trimming inferred from the DNA. The sample profile shows about 230,000 clones; less than 85% of them were found once. Together, the top ten hold under 3% of the sample.

The CDR3 contains 14 residues, cysteine and phenylalanine counted. The read is trimmed to its CDR3 DNA, 42 bases read in frame from base 1. V is shortened by 0 bases, J by 6 bases, and the region joining them spans 8 bases. According to the germline V gene (reference sequence), CDR1 reads LGHDT and CDR2 reads YNNKEL. The receptor was derived from a woman between 65 and 79 years old with active or convalescent COVID-19. The sample was peripheral blood. This chain is built from TRBV3-1 (or the pseudogene TRBV3-2) and TRBJ2-2, with no confident D gene call. The DNA sequence is given as TGTGCCAGCAGCCAAGATATCCCGGCCGGGGAGCTGTTTTTT. Its coded protein is CASSQDIPAGELFF.